This T cell receptor beta chain was sequenced during a study of T-cell reconstitution after alpha-beta-depleted transplantation in children. A library of TCRbeta sequences, prepared with unique molecular identifiers, was generated. TCRdb used MiXCR to reprocess the PCR reads, holding one entry per CDR3 protein. Of some 200,000 distinct CDR3 sequences detected, less than 8% appear once; the ten largest clones hold about 2.9%. CDR1 and CDR2 (germline): LGHDT, YNNKEL (reference sequence). V shed 1 base and J shed 1 base, with 19 bases lying between them. The length of the CDR3 is 19 residues. The genes are TRBV3-1 and TRBJ2-2; TRBD1 is a possible D gene (5 bases). The specimen comprised PBMCs from the stem cell graft donor, sampled from the stem cell graft. This clonotype originated in a human donor who donated a stem cell graft to a child with Wiskott-Aldrich syndrome. DNA of the CDR3: TGTGCCAGCAGCCAAGCGGTGCGCGACAGTCCCCTGAACACCGGGGAGCTGTTTTTT. It encodes CASSQAVRDSPLNTGELFF.